This TCR beta chain was documented in a study of blood T cell repertoires in COVID-19 (dated by TCRdb to about 2020). In the study overall: The collaborator samples originated in the United States, Italy and Spain and spanned the acute and convalescent phases of COVID-19. The material from the prospective study consisted of cDNA or gDNA derived from T cells, B-cell-depleted T cells, or PBMCs. Deeply sampled blood TCRbeta repertoires from subjects exposed to, actively infected with, or recovered from COVID-19 were included in the dataset. The repertoires were made available in a free public database intended to serve as a resource for research on the immune response to SARS-CoV-2. The samples were drawn from the first 160 participants of the ongoing ImmuneRACE study and from 950 to 1,500 subjects provided by 6 global collaborators. Sample metadata almost always included a de-identified subject ID, COVID-19 status, age in years and sex. Where available, HLA class I and class II types were obtained from metadata supplied by the sample provider rather than from assay-based typing. What the work shows at the level of the full study, not this receptor alone: The amount of clinical and demographic metadata varied by source and participant and was provided uncurated.

The cysteine opens and the phenylalanine closes a CDR3 of 16 amino acids. Just CDR3 DNA is preserved here, 48 bases in frame from base 1. Looking up the germline V gene yields CDR1 SGDLS and CDR2 YYNGEE. V drops 4 bases and J drops 2 bases, leaving 18 bases in between. The immunoSEQ Assay, a bias-controlled multiplex PCR, was used to amplify TCRbeta CDR3 regions from genomic DNA. The paper's data handling went like this. Nucleated cell counts per sample were estimated from amplification of reference gene primers within the assay. To quantify the absolute abundance of each unique TCRbeta CDR3 rearrangement, sequence reads were collapsed and filtered. For each sample, productive Simpson clonality was calculated as the square root of Simpson's diversity index across productive rearrangements. TCRdb stores this immuneACCESS table with in-frame sequences only. Part of the clones is absent; in the studies checked, under half of the shortfall reflects unresolved V genes, and no reason is known for the rest. The V and J calls and the clone size are those of that table, but D and trimming were determined from the DNA. Here the sample has about 200,000 clones; approximately 91% occur a single time. 1.5% to 2% of the sample is held by the ten biggest clonotypes.

Each collaborating institution followed its own protocols to collect whole blood in K2EDTA tubes. For TCRbeta analysis, collaborators shipped samples in one of three forms: frozen whole blood, isolated PBMCs, or DNA extracted from either of those sample types. In the case of this clone: This receptor's antigen is unknown. Per-base qualities were not stored, and no clone one base away is much larger.

The sequenced sample consisted of peripheral blood. Recombination linked TRBV9 to TRBJ1-2, with no reliable assignment of the D segment. This TCR came from a young man with active or convalescent COVID-19. The CDR3 reads CASSLRAGSTNYGYTF. The nucleotide sequence is given as TGTGCCAGCAGCCTTCGCGCCGGGAGCACAAACTATGGCTACACCTTC.